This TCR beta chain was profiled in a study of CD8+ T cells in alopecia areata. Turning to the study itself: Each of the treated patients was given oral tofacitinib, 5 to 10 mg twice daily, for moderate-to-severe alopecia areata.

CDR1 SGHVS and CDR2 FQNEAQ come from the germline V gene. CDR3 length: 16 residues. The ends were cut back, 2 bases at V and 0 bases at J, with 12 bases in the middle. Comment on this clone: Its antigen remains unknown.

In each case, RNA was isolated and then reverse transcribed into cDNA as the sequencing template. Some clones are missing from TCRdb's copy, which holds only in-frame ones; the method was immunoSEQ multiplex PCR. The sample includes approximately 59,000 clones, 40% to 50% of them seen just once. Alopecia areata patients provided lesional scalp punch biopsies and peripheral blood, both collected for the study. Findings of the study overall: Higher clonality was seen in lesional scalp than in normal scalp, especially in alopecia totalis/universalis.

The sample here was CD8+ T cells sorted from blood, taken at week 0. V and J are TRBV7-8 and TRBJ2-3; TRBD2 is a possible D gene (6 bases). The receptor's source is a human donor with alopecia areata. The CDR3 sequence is CASSLLGGSSTDTQYF. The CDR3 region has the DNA TGTGCCAGCAGCTTACTAGGAGGGTCTAGCACAGATACGCAGTATTTT.